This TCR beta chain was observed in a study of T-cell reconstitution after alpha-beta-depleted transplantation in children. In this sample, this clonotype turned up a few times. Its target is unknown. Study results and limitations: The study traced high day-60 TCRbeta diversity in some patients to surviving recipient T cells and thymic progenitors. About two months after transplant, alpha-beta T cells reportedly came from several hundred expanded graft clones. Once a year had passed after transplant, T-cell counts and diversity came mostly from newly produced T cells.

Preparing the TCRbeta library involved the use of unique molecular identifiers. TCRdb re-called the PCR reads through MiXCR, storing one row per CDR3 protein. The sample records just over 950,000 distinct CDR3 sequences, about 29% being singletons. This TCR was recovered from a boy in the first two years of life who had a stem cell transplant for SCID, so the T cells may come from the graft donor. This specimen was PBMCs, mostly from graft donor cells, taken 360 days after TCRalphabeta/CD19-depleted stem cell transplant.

This chain's CDR3 is CASSLDPGSPLHF. Here the CDR3 DNA reads TGCGCCAGCAGCTTGGACCCGGGTTCACCCCTCCACTTT. The V call is TRBV5-1, the J call TRBJ1-6, with D uncertain. V shed 0 bases and J shed 9 bases, with 7 bases lying between them. The CDR3 length is 13 residues. Germline CDR1 SGHRS, CDR2 YFSETQ.